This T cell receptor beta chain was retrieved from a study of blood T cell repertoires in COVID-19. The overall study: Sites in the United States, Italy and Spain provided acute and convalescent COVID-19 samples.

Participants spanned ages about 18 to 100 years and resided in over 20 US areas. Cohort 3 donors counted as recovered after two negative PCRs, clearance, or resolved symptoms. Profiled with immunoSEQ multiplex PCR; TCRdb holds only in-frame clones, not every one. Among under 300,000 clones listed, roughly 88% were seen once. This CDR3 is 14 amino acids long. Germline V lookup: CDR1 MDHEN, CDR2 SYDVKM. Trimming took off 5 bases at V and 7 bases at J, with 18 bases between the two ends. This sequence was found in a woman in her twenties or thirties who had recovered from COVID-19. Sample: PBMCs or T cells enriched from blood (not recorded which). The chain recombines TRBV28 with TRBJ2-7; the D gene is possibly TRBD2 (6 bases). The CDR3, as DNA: TGTGCCAGCAGTATTCTTGGGAGGTGGGGAGAGCAGTACTTC. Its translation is CASSILGRWGEQYF.